The 2 T cell receptor beta chains presented below share a single source sample, sequenced in a study of blood T cell repertoires in COVID-19. Clones were read by immunoSEQ multiplex PCR, and TCRdb kept only the in-frame ones, dropping some. This sample has about 160,000 clones, with more than 75% found just once. The sample consisted of peripheral blood. These receptors all come from a woman aged 70-85 years with COVID-19, enrolled during active disease.

This sequence joins TRBV4-2 and TRBJ1-5; TRBD1 matches at 7 bases. Unmatched junction bases numbered 7, after V lost 1 base and J lost 1 base. CDR3 length equals 17 residues. Germline lookup yields CDR1 LGHNA and CDR2 YNFKEQ. In DNA form, the CDR3 reads TGTGCCAGCAGCCAAGCCCCGGCAGGGGGGAGCAATCAGCCCCAGCATTTT. Encoded protein: CASSQAPAGGSNQPQHF.

The rearrangement links TRBV28 to TRBJ2-5; the match to TRBD1 covers 7 bases. CDR1 is MDHEN and CDR2 is SYDVKM in the germline V gene. V lost 5 bases and J lost 1; bases outside the gene matches: 4. The CDR3 contains 14 residues. In nucleotides, the CDR3 is TGTGCCAGCAGTCCTGGGGACAGCCAAGAGACCCAGTACTTC. Its protein product is CASSPGDSQETQYF.